Presented here are 27 T cell receptor beta chains from one specimen sequenced in a study of vaccination and CD4 T cells after COVID-19. Their cognate antigens are unknown. An Oncomine TCR Beta short-read assay was used to sequence the DNA from cultured CD4+ T cells. TCRdb ran MiXCR on the PCR reads and lists one entry per CDR3 protein. The profile shows some 13,000 distinct CDR3 sequences, under 40% of them singletons. Treatment indicated: approximately 10-day PBMC culture with coronavirus spike peptide pools or control peptides (ViraFEST assay). Sequences were derived from CD4+ T cells from blood, cultured in vitro, sampled after SARS-CoV-2 vaccination. The source is a human donor who had recovered from COVID-19.

The rearrangement joins TRBV19 to TRBJ2-6, with D unclear. Germline CDR1 LNHDA, CDR2 SQIVND (reference sequence). V gave up 5 bases and J gave up 5 bases, with 16 bases separating them. This CDR3 region has 16 residues. As DNA, the CDR3 is TGTGCCAGTAGTTTCGCCGACCTGGGGAGGGCCAACGTCCTGACTTTC. Protein: CASSFADLGRANVLTF.

This clonotype was seen only a few times. The chain combines TRBV6-2 or TRBV6-3 with TRBJ2-7; D remains unclear. The CDR3 extends over 15 amino acids. V dropped 9 bases and J dropped 6 bases, with 24 bases sitting between them. The germline gives CDR1 MNHEY, CDR2 SVGEGT. CDR3 bases: TGTGCCAGTACCACCTCGTCAACAGTGATCGCCGAGCAGTACTTC. Amino acid sequence: CASTTSSTVIAEQYF.

This clonotype was counted between two and nine times. The V gene is TRBV6-2 or TRBV6-3, the J gene TRBJ1-5, with D tentatively TRBD1 (6 bases). Germline V CDR1 and CDR2: MNHEY, SVGEGT. The CDR3 totals 14 residues. V was clipped by 3 bases and J by 5 bases, with 11 bases between them. The CDR3 loop is CASSYLQGHQPQHF. CDR3 in DNA: TGTGCCAGCAGTTATTTACAGGGACATCAGCCCCAGCATTTT.

The J gene is TRBJ2-1, the V gene TRBV6-4, with a weak D call TRBD1 (5 bases). The CDR3 sequence is 14 residues long. V lost 10 bases, J lost 1 base, and 14 bases lay in between. Germline V gene sequence: CDR1 MRHNA, CDR2 SNTAGT. CDR3 DNA: TGTGCCAACCCGAAAGGGGTTTCCTACAATGAGCAGTTCTTC. Residues: CANPKGVSYNEQFF.

The rearrangement joins TRBV20-1 to TRBJ2-5, with D possibly being TRBD1 (5 bases). The CDR3 has 15 residues. Germline V lookup: CDR1 DFQATT, CDR2 SNEGSKA (reference sequence). V lost 3 bases and J lost 2, with 16 bases in between. Written as DNA, the CDR3 is TGCAGTGCTAGGGTAAGGACACCACTACAAGAGACCCAGTACTTC. It is translated as CSARVRTPLQETQYF.

The chain couples TRBV5-1 to TRBJ2-7, with TRBD2 identical over 11 bases. With V trimmed by 4 bases and J by 6 bases, 6 bases remained unmatched. This CDR3 spans 14 amino acids. Germline V gene sequence: CDR1 SGHRS, CDR2 YFSETQ. Here the CDR3 DNA reads TGCGCCAGCAGCCGAACGGGGACTAGCGGCGAGCAGTACTTC. As protein: CASSRTGTSGEQYF.

In its sample, this clonotype is medium-sized (0.01 to 0.1%). The chain has TRBV20-1 and TRBJ2-3; perhaps TRBD2 as D (6 bases). Trimming removed 3 bases from V and 1 base from J, with 17 bases in between. From germline, CDR1 is DFQATT and CDR2 SNEGSKA (reference sequence). This CDR3 is built from 16 residues. CDR3 nucleotides: TGCAGTGCTAGGACGGGGTCAGCGGGCCGCACAGATACGCAGTATTTT. Protein: CSARTGSAGRTDTQYF.

The chain links TRBV2 to TRBJ2-7, with 12 bases lining up with TRBD1. J was trimmed by 4 bases and V by 8 bases; bases with no gene match: 6. The germline V gene encodes CDR1 SNHLY and CDR2 FYNNEI. The CDR3 runs to 14 residues. CDR3: CASDGTGGRYEQYF. The CDR3 DNA reads TGTGCCAGCGACGGGACAGGGGGCAGGTACGAGCAGTACTTC.

The chain uses TRBV6-2 or TRBV6-3 and TRBJ1-2, with 8 bases aligning to TRBD1. Germline CDR1 and CDR2: MNHEY and SVGEGT. J was trimmed by 6 bases and V by 6 bases; bases with no gene match: 6. The CDR3 has 13 amino acids. In nucleotides, the CDR3 is TGTGCCAGCAGACTGACAGGGGTGGATGGCTACACCTTC. Its translation is CASRLTGVDGYTF.

The chain employs TRBV29-1 and TRBJ2-4, with D uncertain. This CDR3 has 13 residues. Germline V CDR1 and CDR2: SQVTM, ANQGSEA. V gave up 5 bases and J gave up 9 bases, with 17 bases separating them. The CDR3 reads CSVPDQSQGIQYF. The CDR3 bases are TGCAGCGTTCCGGACCAGTCCCAAGGCATTCAGTACTTC.

The CDR3 nucleotides read TGTGCCACCGCCGGGGCCCTCCGAGGCTCCTACGAGCAGTACTTC. Translating it yields CATAGALRGSYEQYF. V gene TRBV28 combines with J gene TRBJ2-7, with D perhaps given as TRBD1 or TRBD2 (5 bases each). V lost 10 bases, J lost 0 bases, and 19 bases lay in between. The CDR3 consists of 15 residues. Germline loops: CDR1 MDHEN, CDR2 SYDVKM.

This chain joins TRBV1 and TRBJ2-3. TRBV1 is a pseudogene segment. This CDR3 is built from 15 residues. CDR3 coding DNA: TGCACCAGCAGCCAACCTAGGGATGGGGTAGATACGCAGTATTTT. Protein: CTSSQPRDGVDTQYF.

This clonotype was detected a few times. The rearrangement links TRBV6-5 to TRBJ2-2; TRBD2 matches at 10 bases. The trim removed 2 bases at V and 2 bases at J, leaving 5 bases unmatched. Germline values: CDR1 MNHEY, CDR2 SVGAGI. The CDR3 length is 17 residues. CDR3 amino acids: CASSYQGLARNTGELFF. In DNA, the CDR3 is TGTGCCAGCAGTTACCAGGGACTAGCGAGAAACACCGGGGAGCTGTTTTTT.

The rearrangement links TRBV19 to TRBJ1-6, with 9 bases identical to TRBD1. Germline CDR1 reads LNHDA; CDR2 reads SQIVND (reference sequence). This CDR3 is 14 amino acids long. J was trimmed by 6 bases and V by 11 bases; bases with no gene match: 8. CDR3: CASGGQGINSPLHF. The CDR3 DNA reads TGTGCCTCCGGCGGACAGGGGATTAATTCACCCCTCCACTTT.

The J gene is TRBJ2-3, the V gene TRBV7-2, with D possibly called TRBD1 or TRBD2 (5 bases each). CDR1 SGHTA and CDR2 FQGNSA come from the germline V gene. The CDR3 runs 15 residues. Trimming took 5 bases from V and 0 from J, leaving 12 bases between them. The CDR3 coding sequence is TGTGCCAGCAGCGGATCGGGACCGAGCACAGATACGCAGTATTTT. Its translation is CASSGSGPSTDTQYF.

This clonotype occurred a few times. The chain carries TRBV7-9 and TRBJ1-6; 10 bases are shared with TRBD1. This CDR3 comprises 16 residues. Unmatched junction bases numbered 14, after V lost 5 bases and J lost 13 bases. CDR1 SEHNR and CDR2 FQNEAQ come from the germline V gene (reference sequence). CDR3 in DNA: TGTGCCAGCAGCCTGGAAGGGACAGGGGCCTCCTCTCCCCTCCACTTT. Translation gives CASSLEGTGASSPLHF.

This rearrangement joins TRBV15 to TRBJ2-2, with TRBD2 as a possible D gene (6 bases). CDR1 and CDR2 (germline): LNHNV, YYDKDF (reference sequence). There are 17 residues in the CDR3. Trimming took off 0 bases at V and 5 bases at J, with 16 bases between the two ends. CDR3 in DNA: TGTGCCACCAGCAGAGATCGGGCGGGGACCAAGACCGGGGAGCTGTTTTTT. Residues: CATSRDRAGTKTGELFF.

The chain links TRBV20-1 to TRBJ1-1, with a weak D call TRBD1 (5 bases). This CDR3 has 15 amino acids. Deletions cut 3 bases from V and 1 base from J, with 15 bases between. CDR1 and CDR2 (germline): DFQATT, SNEGSKA (reference sequence). CDR3 nucleotide sequence: TGCAGTGCTAGTCGGCAGCCCGGGGGGAACACTGAAGCTTTCTTT. It specifies CSASRQPGGNTEAFF.

This clonotype is labeled as medium-sized (0.01 to 0.1%). The rearrangement uses TRBV15 and TRBJ1-2; possibly TRBD1 for D (5 bases). CDR1 and CDR2 from the germline V gene are LNHNV and YYDKDF (reference sequence). The V gene lost 0 bases and the J gene lost 4 bases, with 9 bases spanning the gap. The CDR3 is made up of 14 amino acids. The CDR3 DNA reads TGTGCCACCAGCAGAGATCGGGACTCCTATGGCTACACCTTC. This gives the protein CATSRDRDSYGYTF.

This clonotype was seen a few times. This rearrangement joins TRBV30 to TRBJ2-4, with TRBD2 identical over 13 bases. The germline gives CDR1 GTSNPN, CDR2 SVGIG (reference sequence). V was pared by 1 base and J by 6 bases, with 6 bases of the junction left unmatched. CDR3 length equals 16 residues. CDR3 in DNA: TGTGCCTGGAGTGCGACTAGCGGGAGGTGGGGAAACATTCAGTACTTC. Its translation: CAWSATSGRWGNIQYF.

The gene calls are TRBV6-2 or TRBV6-3 and TRBJ1-5; 9 bases match TRBD1. Per the germline V gene, CDR1 is MNHEY and CDR2 is SVGEGT. CDR3 length: 16 residues. V lost 2 bases to trimming and J lost 7 bases; unmatched junction nucleotides: 9. The CDR3 nucleotides read TGTGCCAGCAGTTACCAATTGGACAGGGGTGAGCAGCCCCAGCATTTT. Translating it yields CASSYQLDRGEQPQHF.

This chain joins TRBV20-1 and TRBJ1-5; TRBD1 agrees at 12 bases. V shed 3 bases and J 2 bases; nucleotides not matched to a gene: 11. CDR1 DFQATT and CDR2 SNEGSKA come from the germline V gene (reference sequence). CDR3 length: 18 residues. The CDR3 here is CSASIMGQGAKGNQPQHF. Here the CDR3 DNA reads TGCAGTGCTAGTATCATGGGACAGGGGGCTAAGGGCAATCAGCCCCAGCATTTT.

The chain carries TRBV11-2 and TRBJ2-1; 7 positions agree with TRBD2. V lost 0 bases, J lost 7 bases, and 6 bases stayed unmatched. The V gene's germline CDR1 is SGHAT and CDR2 FQNNGV. There are 15 residues in the CDR3. Here the CDR3 reads CASSLDNRRGNEQFF. As DNA, the CDR3 is TGTGCCAGCAGCTTAGATAACCGGCGGGGGAATGAGCAGTTCTTC.

The chain employs TRBV5-5 and TRBJ1-1; a weak D match, TRBD1 (6 bases). Trimming pared 2 bases from V and 10 bases from J, leaving 15 bases between. Per germline, CDR1 SGHKS and CDR2 YYEKEE (reference sequence). This CDR3 has 13 residues. This CDR3 reads CASSLFRGPGAFF. The CDR3 coding sequence is TGTGCCAGCAGCTTATTCAGGGGTCCAGGAGCTTTCTTT.

This clonotype was observed a handful of times. As DNA, the CDR3 is TGTGCCAGCAGCTTAGAGGTGGGGGCAAGTGGAAACACCATATATTTT. It is translated as CASSLEVGASGNTIYF. V is TRBV7-9 and J is TRBJ1-3, with D possibly matching TRBD1 (6 bases). Germline V gene data show CDR1 as SEHNR and CDR2 as FQNEAQ (reference sequence). The CDR3 runs to 16 residues. Deletions cut 1 base from V and 3 bases from J, with 13 bases between.

The chain couples TRBV28 to TRBJ2-1; 9 bases match TRBD1. With 1 base clipped from V and 9 bases from J, the junction kept 10 bases outside the gene matches. The germline V gene has CDR1 MDHEN and CDR2 SYDVKM. This CDR3 is 16 amino acids long. CDR3 DNA: TGTGCCAGCAGTTTATCTGGGACAGGGATTGTGGGTGAGCAGTTCTTC. Its protein product is CASSLSGTGIVGEQFF.

This chain uses TRBV28 with TRBJ2-7, with D possibly being TRBD1 (5 bases). From germline, CDR1 is MDHEN and CDR2 SYDVKM. This CDR3 comprises 11 residues. Trimming took 5 bases from V and 3 from J, leaving 5 bases between them. The CDR3 loop is CASSDSYEQYF. The CDR3 DNA sequence: TGTGCCAGCAGTGACAGCTACGAGCAGTACTTC.